The 8 T cell receptor beta chains presented below share a single source sample, sequenced in a study of blood T cell repertoires in COVID-19. The table came from immunoSEQ multiplex PCR; TCRdb's copy has only in-frame clones and leaves some out. The sample has roughly 220,000 clones, about 91% seen once. The sample taken for sequencing was PBMCs or T cells enriched from blood (not recorded which). These receptors originate from a woman aged 45 to 65 with acute COVID-19.

The chain joins TRBV5-1 to TRBJ1-4; D gene uncertain. Germline V gene lookup returns CDR1 SGHRS and CDR2 YFSETQ. The CDR3 contains 14 residues. V was trimmed by 0 bases and J by 3 bases, leaving 6 bases between them. The CDR3 DNA sequence: TGCGCCAGCAGCTTGGGCAGTTCTAATGAAAAACTGTTTTTT. Protein sequence: CASSLGSSNEKLFF.

This chain uses TRBV5-1 with TRBJ1-2; D gene uncertain. This CDR3 has 13 residues. Trimming cost V 0 bases and J 3 bases, with 6 bases left between them. Per germline, CDR1 SGHRS and CDR2 YFSETQ. CDR3 DNA: TGCGCCAGCAGCTTGGGGGCCTACTATGGCTACACCTTC. This encodes CASSLGAYYGYTF.

The rearrangement uses TRBV28 and TRBJ2-5; 10 bases match TRBD2. The CDR3 spans 14 residues. Germline V lookup: CDR1 MDHEN, CDR2 SYDVKM. After removal of 4 bases from V and 3 bases from J, the junction contained 2 bases not matched to a gene. CDR3 in amino acids: CASSSGTSEETQYF. CDR3 DNA sequence: TGTGCCAGCAGTTCCGGGACTAGCGAAGAGACCCAGTACTTC.

DNA of the CDR3: TGTGCCAGCAGCATCGGACAGGGCTCTGGAAACACCATATATTTT. This encodes CASSIGQGSGNTIYF. The rearrangement links TRBV3-1 (or the pseudogene TRBV3-2) to TRBJ1-3, with 8 bases fitting TRBD1. This CDR3 contains 15 residues. Germline CDR1 is LGHDT and CDR2 is YNNKEL (reference sequence). The trim removed 5 bases at V and 0 bases at J, leaving 3 bases unmatched.

This clone came up once. The rearrangement links TRBV7-9 to TRBJ1-1; D ambiguous. This CDR3 is built from 13 residues. Germline values: CDR1 SEHNR, CDR2 FQNEAQ (reference sequence). Trimming shortened V by 3 bases and J by 0 bases, and 5 bases separated the two germline ends. DNA of the CDR3: TGTGCCAGCAGCTTCCCTGTGAACACTGAAGCTTTCTTT. Translating it yields CASSFPVNTEAFF.

The rearrangement uses TRBV7-3 and TRBJ2-7; tentatively, D is TRBD2 (6 bases). V lost 3 bases and J lost 0, with 9 bases in between. Looked up from germline, CDR1 is SGHTA and CDR2 is FQGTGA. CDR3 length: 14 residues. This CDR3 is CASSFQGGSYEQYF. The CDR3 nucleotides are TGTGCCAGCAGCTTCCAGGGAGGCTCCTACGAGCAGTACTTC.

This chain connects TRBV5-6 to TRBJ1-3, with 7 bases matching TRBD1. The germline gives CDR1 SGHDT, CDR2 YYEEEE. Losses at the gene ends were 4 bases for V and 2 bases for J; bases not matched to a gene: 6. This CDR3 is 15 amino acids long. CDR3 loop: CASSPGQLAGNTIYF. The CDR3, as DNA: TGTGCCAGCAGCCCGGGACAGTTGGCTGGAAACACCATATATTTT.

CDR3 region: CASSSSFYEQYF. In DNA form, the CDR3 reads TGCGCCAGCAGCTCCTCGTTCTACGAGCAGTACTTC. V is TRBV5-1 and J is TRBJ2-7; D not certain. The V gene lost 3 bases and the J gene lost 3 bases, with 7 bases spanning the gap. CDR3 length: 12 residues. Germline CDR1 SGHRS, CDR2 YFSETQ.